The 10 T cell receptor beta chains below come from one sample, sequenced in a study of technical replicates of blood from several donors. Libraries were prepared by immunoSEQ multiplex PCR; TCRdb keeps only in-frame clonotypes and omits some of them. Here the sample spans tens of thousands of clones, about 98% being singletons. Sequencing was done on a sample of T cells isolated from PBMCs. The receptors originated from a human donor in good health.

The rearrangement uses TRBV13 and TRBJ2-4, with a tentative D call TRBD1 (5 bases). V was shortened by 2 bases and J by 3 bases, with 14 bases between the two germline ends. This CDR3 spans 16 amino acids. Germline lookup yields CDR1 PRHDT and CDR2 FYEKMQ (reference sequence). The CDR3 reads CASSLQGSGGKNIQYF. The CDR3 DNA follows: TGTGCCAGCAGCTTACAGGGATCGGGCGGCAAAAACATTCAGTACTTC.

The chain carries TRBV6-6 and TRBJ1-4, with unresolved D. The CDR3 is 15 residues long. With 2 bases removed from V and 3 bases from J, the gap between germline ends came to 10 bases. Germline V gives CDR1 MNHNY, CDR2 SVGAGI (reference sequence). CDR3 loop: CASSYGREPNEKLFF. DNA of the CDR3: TGTGCCAGCAGTTACGGTCGGGAACCTAATGAAAAACTGTTTTTT.

The genes are TRBV11-2 and TRBJ2-7; D is perhaps TRBD2 (6 bases). Trimming pared 3 bases from V and 0 bases from J, leaving 12 bases between. The CDR3 extends over 15 amino acids. Germline V gene sequence: CDR1 SGHAT, CDR2 FQNNGV. CDR3 coding DNA: TGTGCCAGCAGCTTCGGGCTAGCGAGCTCCTACGAGCAGTACTTC. Its translation: CASSFGLASSYEQYF.

This chain uses TRBV19 with TRBJ2-5, with TRBD2 identical over 9 bases. The CDR3 extends over 15 amino acids. The V gene's germline CDR1 is LNHDA and CDR2 SQIVND (reference sequence). V was clipped by 1 base and J by 1 base; unmatched bases: 1. CDR3: CASSIGLAVQETQYF. The CDR3 bases are TGTGCCAGTAGTATAGGACTAGCGGTCCAAGAGACCCAGTACTTC.

Only one count was recorded for this clone. This chain connects TRBV5-1 to TRBJ2-1; 9 nucleotides align to TRBD1. V trimming: 3 bases; J trimming: 5 bases; junction bases outside the gene matches: 3. Germline lookup yields CDR1 SGHRS and CDR2 YFSETQ. The CDR3 extends over 14 amino acids. In DNA form, the CDR3 reads TGCGCCAGCAGCTACAGGGGGCAGGACAATGAGCAGTTCTTC. Translated, it gives CASSYRGQDNEQFF. Full variable domain (remainder filled in from reference TRBV5-1 and TRBJ2-1): KAGVTQTPRYLIKTRGQQVTLSCSPISGHRSVSWYQQTPGQGLQFLFEYFSETQRNKGNFPGRFSGRQFSNSRSEMNVSTLELGDSALYLCASSYRGQDNEQFFGPGTRLTVL.

The chain couples TRBV28 to TRBJ2-6; TRBD2 might be the D (7 bases). The CDR3 totals 15 residues. The germline V gene has CDR1 MDHEN and CDR2 SYDVKM. V was cut by 9 bases and J by 0 bases, with 12 bases left in between. The chain's CDR3 is CASGGGGSGANVLTF. In nucleotides, the CDR3 is TGTGCCAGTGGGGGCGGGGGCTCTGGGGCCAACGTCCTGACTTTC.

V usage is TRBV28 and J usage is TRBJ1-2; no reliable D call. CDR1 and CDR2 from the germline V gene are MDHEN and SYDVKM. V lost 2 bases to trimming and J lost 1 base, with 14 bases between them. The CDR3 spans 16 residues. The CDR3 protein is CASSLAGNQINYGYTF. CDR3 nucleotide sequence: TGTGCCAGCAGTTTAGCGGGCAACCAAATTAACTATGGCTACACCTTC.

The chain employs TRBV7-8 and TRBJ2-3; 10 bases are shared with TRBD1. CDR1 and CDR2 from the germline V gene are SGHVS and FQNEAQ. V shed 4 bases and J 4 bases; nucleotides not matched to a gene: 5. The CDR3 consists of 15 residues. CDR3 nucleotides: TGTGCCAGCAGCTCGGGACAGGGGCACCCAGATACGCAGTATTTT. It encodes CASSSGQGHPDTQYF.

The chain joins TRBV7-5 to TRBJ1-1. TRBV7-5 is a known pseudogene. CDR3 size: 14 residues. The CDR3 DNA sequence: TGTGTCAGAAGCTTAGGGGCAGGCGGGACTGAAGCTTTCTTT. This sequence encodes CVRSLGAGGTEAFF.

This rearrangement joins TRBV7-8 to TRBJ1-2, with 7 bases that match TRBD1. Per germline, CDR1 SGHVS and CDR2 FQNEAQ. J was trimmed by 3 bases and V by 11 bases; bases with no gene match: 15. The CDR3 totals 15 residues. CDR3 region: CAVGYAQGVYYGYTF. CDR3 coding DNA: TGTGCCGTAGGATATGCGCAGGGGGTTTACTATGGCTACACCTTC. The full variable domain, with the rest looked up from reference TRBV7-8 and TRBJ1-2, is GAGVSQSPRYKVAKRGQDVALRCDPISGHVSLFWYQQALGQGPEFLTYFQNEAQLDKSGLPSDRFFAERPEGSVSTLKIQRTQQEDSAVYLCAVGYAQGVYYGYTFGSGTRLTVV.